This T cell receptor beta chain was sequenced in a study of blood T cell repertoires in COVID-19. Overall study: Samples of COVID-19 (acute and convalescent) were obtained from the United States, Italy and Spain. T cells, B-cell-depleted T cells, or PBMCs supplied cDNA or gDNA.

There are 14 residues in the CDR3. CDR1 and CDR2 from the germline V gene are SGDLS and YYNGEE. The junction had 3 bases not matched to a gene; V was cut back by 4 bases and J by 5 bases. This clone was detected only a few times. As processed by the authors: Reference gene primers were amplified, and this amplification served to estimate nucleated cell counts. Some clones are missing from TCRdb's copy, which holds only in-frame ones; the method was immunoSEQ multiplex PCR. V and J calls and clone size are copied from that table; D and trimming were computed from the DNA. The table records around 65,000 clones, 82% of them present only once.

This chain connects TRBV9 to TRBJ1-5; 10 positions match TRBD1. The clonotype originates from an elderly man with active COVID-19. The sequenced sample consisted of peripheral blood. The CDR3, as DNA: TGTGCCAGCAGCATCGGGACAGGGGATCAGCCCCAGCATTTT. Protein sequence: CASSIGTGDQPQHF. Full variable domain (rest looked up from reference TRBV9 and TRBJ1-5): DSGVTQTPKHLITATGQRVTLRCSPRSGDLSVYWYQQSLDQGLQFLIQYYNGEERAKGNILERFSAQQFPDLHSELNLSSLELGDSALYFCASSIGTGDQPQHFGDGTRLSIL.